These T cell receptor beta chains were read from a single sample in a study of shared clonotypes between healthy human individuals. This table comes from immunoSEQ multiplex PCR, and its TCRdb copy is limited to in-frame clones, with some not included. The table lists about half a million clones, about four fifths of them singletons. The sample taken for sequencing was PBMCs. The origin of the receptors is a woman between 40 and 50 years old in good health. Some clones in this sample may be carry-over from other donors' samples. Each CDR3 is given with its conserved first and last residue. The order of the fields is CDR3 protein, CDR3 DNA, J gene, clone size, D gene, V gene. A D gene is named only where the DNA matches it firmly. Only some rows state a clone size, as once, few, many or a class for expanded clones.

cdr3_aa: CASGFGLAGGNEQFF; cdr3_nt: TGTGCCAGCGGATTCGGACTAGCGGGAGGCAATGAGCAGTTCTTC; j_call: TRBJ2-1; clone_size: -; d_call: TRBD2; v_call: TRBV28
cdr3_aa: CASSPLAGGSYNEQFF; cdr3_nt: TGTGCCAGCAGCCCCCTAGCGGGAGGGTCCTACAATGAGCAGTTCTTC; j_call: TRBJ2-1; clone_size: -; d_call: TRBD2; v_call: TRBV5-8
cdr3_aa: CASLTGNSGNTIYF; cdr3_nt: TGTGCCAGCCTTACAGGGAACTCTGGAAACACCATATATTTT; j_call: TRBJ1-3; clone_size: -; d_call: -; v_call: TRBV6-1
cdr3_aa: CASNEGVNTEAFF; cdr3_nt: TGTGCCAGCAATGAGGGGGTAAACACTGAAGCTTTCTTT; j_call: TRBJ1-1; clone_size: -; d_call: -; v_call: TRBV28
cdr3_aa: CASGGTVINYGYTF; cdr3_nt: TGTGCCAGTGGTGGGACAGTAATTAACTATGGCTACACCTTC; j_call: TRBJ1-2; clone_size: -; d_call: TRBD1; v_call: TRBV28
cdr3_aa: CASSPPLGDTGELFF; cdr3_nt: TGTGCCAGCTCACCACCGCTGGGGGACACCGGGGAGCTGTTTTTT; j_call: TRBJ2-2; clone_size: -; d_call: -; v_call: TRBV18
cdr3_aa: CASSPLTGTGYGYTF; cdr3_nt: TGCGCCAGCAGCCCACTAACCGGGACGGGTTATGGCTACACCTTC; j_call: TRBJ1-2; clone_size: -; d_call: -; v_call: TRBV5-1
cdr3_aa: CASSKGLASIKTQYF; cdr3_nt: TGTGCCAGCAGTAAGGGACTAGCCTCGATTAAGACCCAGTACTTC; j_call: TRBJ2-5; clone_size: -; d_call: TRBD2; v_call: TRBV6-5
cdr3_aa: CASRNGGAWAEAFF; cdr3_nt: TGTGCCAGCCGGAATGGGGGCGCTTGGGCTGAAGCTTTCTTT; j_call: TRBJ1-1; clone_size: -; d_call: -; v_call: TRBV6-5
cdr3_aa: CASSPQVNTEAFF; cdr3_nt: TGTGCCAGCAGCCCCCAAGTGAACACTGAAGCTTTCTTT; j_call: TRBJ1-1; clone_size: few; d_call: -; v_call: TRBV7-3
cdr3_aa: CAISQQTSGTADTQYF; cdr3_nt: TGTGCCATCAGCCAACAGACTAGCGGGACCGCAGATACGCAGTATTTT; j_call: TRBJ2-3; clone_size: -; d_call: TRBD2; v_call: TRBV10-3
cdr3_aa: CASSEPDREQYF; cdr3_nt: TGCGCCAGCAGTGAGCCGGACCGCGAGCAGTACTTC; j_call: TRBJ2-7; clone_size: -; d_call: -; v_call: TRBV10-2
cdr3_aa: CASRPLGRPMNTEAFF; cdr3_nt: TGTGCCAGTCGGCCTTTGGGACGGCCGATGAACACTGAAGCTTTCTTT; j_call: TRBJ1-1; clone_size: -; d_call: -; v_call: TRBV28
cdr3_aa: CASSPERQRNTEAFF; cdr3_nt: TGTGCCAGTAGTCCAGAAAGACAGAGGAACACTGAAGCTTTCTTT; j_call: TRBJ1-1; clone_size: -; d_call: -; v_call: TRBV19
cdr3_aa: CASSQNKGDRGEKLFF; cdr3_nt: TGTGCCAGCTCCCAAAACAAAGGGGACAGGGGTGAAAAACTGTTTTTT; j_call: TRBJ1-4; clone_size: -; d_call: TRBD1; v_call: TRBV18
cdr3_aa: CASNRDRTNTEAFF; cdr3_nt: TGTGCCAGCAATAGGGACAGGACGAACACTGAAGCTTTCTTT; j_call: TRBJ1-1; clone_size: -; d_call: TRBD1; v_call: TRBV2
cdr3_aa: CASSLKASGAGNTIYF; cdr3_nt: TGTGCCAGCAGCTTGAAGGCGTCAGGGGCGGGAAACACCATATATTTT; j_call: TRBJ1-3; clone_size: -; d_call: -; v_call: TRBV7-2
cdr3_aa: CASSVLGSGSSDTQYF; cdr3_nt: TGTGCCAGCAGCGTCTTGGGTAGCGGGAGCTCAGATACGCAGTATTTT; j_call: TRBJ2-3; clone_size: -; d_call: TRBD2; v_call: TRBV6-4
cdr3_aa: CASSSGQGARYEQYF; cdr3_nt: TGTGCCAGCAGTAGTGGACAGGGGGCAAGGTACGAGCAGTACTTC; j_call: TRBJ2-7; clone_size: -; d_call: TRBD1; v_call: TRBV28
cdr3_aa: CASTPLSGGRVMNTEAFF; cdr3_nt: TGTGCCAGCACCCCATTGTCTGGGGGGCGTGTGATGAACACTGAAGCTTTCTTT; j_call: TRBJ1-1; clone_size: -; d_call: -; v_call: TRBV11-2
cdr3_aa: CASSYSRAPGRYEQYF; cdr3_nt: TGTGCCAGCAGTTACTCGAGGGCCCCGGGGCGCTACGAGCAGTACTTC; j_call: TRBJ2-7; clone_size: -; d_call: -; v_call: TRBV6-6
cdr3_aa: CASSLDPPSGTSGRLDTQYF; cdr3_nt: TGCGCCAGCAGCTTGGACCCTCCCTCCGGGACTAGCGGGAGGTTAGATACGCAGTATTTT; j_call: TRBJ2-3; clone_size: -; d_call: TRBD2; v_call: TRBV5-1
cdr3_aa: CASSQDSAVLGYTF; cdr3_nt: TGCGCCAGCAGCCAAGATTCGGCGGTCCTCGGCTACACCTTC; j_call: TRBJ1-2; clone_size: -; d_call: -; v_call: TRBV4-3
cdr3_aa: CASSYSNRGPYNEQFF; cdr3_nt: TGTGCCAGCAGTTACTCGAACAGGGGGCCCTACAATGAGCAGTTCTTC; j_call: TRBJ2-1; clone_size: -; d_call: TRBD1; v_call: TRBV6-5
cdr3_aa: CASSIGVPSGANVLTF; cdr3_nt: TGTGCCAGCAGCATAGGGGTTCCCTCTGGGGCCAACGTCCTGACTTTC; j_call: TRBJ2-6; clone_size: -; d_call: -; v_call: TRBV7-2
cdr3_aa: CASSFDRDTEAFF; cdr3_nt: TGTGCCAGCAGCTTTGACAGAGATACTGAAGCTTTCTTT; j_call: TRBJ1-1; clone_size: -; d_call: -; v_call: TRBV7-9
cdr3_aa: CASSKPAGNGPNYNEQFF; cdr3_nt: TGTGCCAGCAGCAAACCGGCAGGGAACGGGCCGAACTACAATGAGCAGTTCTTC; j_call: TRBJ2-1; clone_size: -; d_call: -; v_call: TRBV21-1
cdr3_aa: CASTTGASGYNEQFF; cdr3_nt: TGTGCCAGCACTACAGGGGCTAGCGGTTACAATGAGCAGTTCTTC; j_call: TRBJ2-1; clone_size: -; d_call: -; v_call: TRBV11-2
cdr3_aa: CASSLGQSNQPQHF; cdr3_nt: TGTGCCAGCAGTTTAGGGCAGAGCAATCAGCCCCAGCATTTT; j_call: TRBJ1-5; clone_size: -; d_call: -; v_call: TRBV28
cdr3_aa: CASSQLAGKNIQYF; cdr3_nt: TGTGCCAGCAGCCAGTTAGCGGGAAAGAACATTCAGTACTTC; j_call: TRBJ2-4; clone_size: -; d_call: TRBD2; v_call: TRBV14
cdr3_aa: CASSMGLGLAGSAGELFF; cdr3_nt: TGTGCCAGTAGTATGGGTCTTGGACTAGCGGGTTCCGCCGGGGAGCTGTTTTTT; j_call: TRBJ2-2; clone_size: few; d_call: TRBD2; v_call: TRBV19
cdr3_aa: CASSPSAGTVDTIYF; cdr3_nt: TGTGCCAGCTCACCTAGCGCCGGGACAGTGGACACCATATATTTT; j_call: TRBJ1-3; clone_size: -; d_call: TRBD1; v_call: TRBV18
cdr3_aa: CASSVDSLGEQFF; cdr3_nt: TGTGCCAGCAGTGTTGACTCGCTCGGTGAGCAGTTCTTC; j_call: TRBJ2-1; clone_size: -; d_call: -; v_call: TRBV2
cdr3_aa: CASRSRALKKKLFF; cdr3_nt: TGCGCCAGCAGAAGCCGGGCCCTCAAGAAGAAACTGTTTTTT; j_call: TRBJ1-4; clone_size: -; d_call: -; v_call: TRBV10-1
cdr3_aa: CASSDAGGPSEQFF; cdr3_nt: TGTGCCAGCAGTGACGCGGGAGGGCCGAGTGAGCAGTTCTTC; j_call: TRBJ2-1; clone_size: -; d_call: TRBD2; v_call: TRBV2
cdr3_aa: CASSLWYRGSPEQYF; cdr3_nt: TGTGCCAGCAGCTTATGGTACAGGGGGTCCCCCGAGCAGTACTTC; j_call: TRBJ2-7; clone_size: -; d_call: TRBD1; v_call: TRBV7-2
cdr3_aa: CASSVTSGSSYEQYF; cdr3_nt: TGTGCCAGCAGCGTAACCAGCGGGAGCTCCTACGAGCAGTACTTC; j_call: TRBJ2-7; clone_size: -; d_call: TRBD2; v_call: TRBV27
cdr3_aa: CTSSQGGAKNIQYF; cdr3_nt: TGCACCAGCAGCCAAGGTGGAGCCAAAAACATTCAGTACTTC; j_call: TRBJ2-4; clone_size: few; d_call: -; v_call: TRBV1
cdr3_aa: CASSLTGLAGENEQFF; cdr3_nt: TGTGCCAGCAGCTTAACGGGACTAGCGGGAGAGAATGAGCAGTTCTTC; j_call: TRBJ2-1; clone_size: -; d_call: TRBD2; v_call: TRBV7-3
cdr3_aa: CSVEDGTYEQYF; cdr3_nt: TGCAGCGTTGAAGATGGCACCTACGAGCAGTACTTC; j_call: TRBJ2-7; clone_size: -; d_call: -; v_call: TRBV29-1
cdr3_aa: CASSLKVGQATDTQYF; cdr3_nt: TGTGCCAGCAGCTTGAAGGTTGGACAGGCCACAGATACGCAGTATTTT; j_call: TRBJ2-3; clone_size: -; d_call: TRBD1; v_call: TRBV5-4
cdr3_aa: CASSFRQGAADTQYF; cdr3_nt: TGTGCCAGCAGCTTCAGACAGGGCGCCGCAGATACGCAGTATTTT; j_call: TRBJ2-3; clone_size: -; d_call: TRBD1; v_call: TRBV7-2
cdr3_aa: CASSLKRAEAFF; cdr3_nt: TGTGCCAGCAGCCTCAAACGCGCTGAAGCTTTCTTT; j_call: TRBJ1-1; clone_size: few; d_call: -; v_call: TRBV7-2
cdr3_aa: CATSRDGTGLYEQYF; cdr3_nt: TGTGCCACCAGCAGAGATGGGACAGGGCTCTACGAGCAGTACTTC; j_call: TRBJ2-7; clone_size: -; d_call: TRBD1; v_call: TRBV15
cdr3_aa: CASSPQRGITDTQYF; cdr3_nt: TGTGCCAGCAGCCCGCAGCGGGGGATCACAGATACGCAGTATTTT; j_call: TRBJ2-3; clone_size: -; d_call: TRBD2; v_call: TRBV5-4
cdr3_aa: CATSPGTSGSQETQYF; cdr3_nt: TGTGCCACCAGCCCGGGGACTAGCGGGAGTCAAGAGACCCAGTACTTC; j_call: TRBJ2-5; clone_size: -; d_call: TRBD2; v_call: TRBV15
cdr3_aa: CASSIRQGTDTQYF; cdr3_nt: TGTGCCAGTAGTATTAGGCAGGGCACAGATACGCAGTATTTT; j_call: TRBJ2-3; clone_size: -; d_call: -; v_call: TRBV19
cdr3_aa: CASRPEGDTQYF; cdr3_nt: TGTGCCAGCAGGCCCGAAGGGGATACGCAGTATTTT; j_call: TRBJ2-3; clone_size: many; d_call: -; v_call: TRBV2